The source of this T cell receptor beta chain is a study of vaccination effects on CD4 cells after COVID-19. At the level of the study: As their vaccination, participants received two doses of either BNT162b2 or mRNA-1273. Study-level findings and limits: Clones from infection and from vaccination both contracted markedly late after vaccination.

Worth noting for this clone: The antigen remains undetermined.

The CDR3 has 13 amino acids. Germline V lookup: CDR1 SNHLY, CDR2 FYNNEI. The V gene lost 6 bases and the J gene lost 7 bases, with 15 bases spanning the gap. Antigen-specific CD4+ T cells were first expanded with viral peptide pools by the ViraFEST assay and only then sequenced. Isolating CD4+ T cells followed more than eight days of culture. Approximately 1.9 million PBMC per well were cultured with roughly 9 IU/ml IL-2 and about 10 ug/ml peptides. Repertoires were generated with immunoSEQ multiplex PCR, while TCRdb's copy carries only in-frame clones and drops some. The table includes about 79,000 clones, roughly 72% detected once.

Sequencing was performed on CD4+ T cells from PBMCs cultured with HCoV-229E spike peptides, taken before COVID-19 vaccination. The TCR sequence derives from a human donor who received a COVID-19 vaccine. V is TRBV2 and J is TRBJ1-1; D uncertain. CDR3 region: CASSGFIGVEAFF. For the CDR3, the DNA is TGTGCCAGCAGCGGATTCATCGGGGTTGAAGCTTTCTTT.